The 15 T cell receptor beta chains below come from one sample, sequenced in a study of shared clonotypes between healthy human individuals. Assay used: immunoSEQ multiplex PCR; TCRdb lists only in-frame clones, some missing. The sample has 2 million to 2.5 million clones; 90% to 96% are singletons. Sequencing was done on a sample of naive CD4+ T cells sorted from blood. As for subset: CD45RA+ positively selected. The origin of the receptors is a young man in good health.

Turning to this clone: This sample also contains other DNA sequences that code for the same CDR3. This chain uses TRBV29-1 with TRBJ1-1; 9 nucleotides match TRBD1. This CDR3 is 14 amino acids long. Germline lookup yields CDR1 SQVTM and CDR2 ANQGSEA. J gave up 0 bases and V 5 bases, and 4 bases lay outside the gene matches. CDR3 amino acids: CSVRTGVMNTEAFF. CDR3 coding DNA: TGCAGCGTTCGGACAGGGGTTATGAACACTGAAGCTTTCTTT.

The chain joins TRBV7-2 to TRBJ1-1; TRBD1 might be the D (5 bases). With 8 bases removed from V and 1 base from J, the gap between germline ends came to 14 bases. The CDR3 consists of 14 residues. Germline V gene lookup returns CDR1 SGHTA and CDR2 FQGNSA. In DNA, the CDR3 is TGTGCCAGCGAGACCGGGACGGGGAACACTGAAGCTTTCTTT. Residues: CASETGTGNTEAFF.

The chain carries TRBV5-1 and TRBJ2-5, with no clear D. The CDR3 contains 16 residues. The germline V and J ends were trimmed by 0 bases and 2 bases, with 14 bases remaining between them. Looked up from germline, CDR1 is SGHRS and CDR2 is YFSETQ. DNA of the CDR3: TGCGCCAGCAGCTTGGGATCGGGCAGTGCGCAAGAGACCCAGTACTTC. It encodes CASSLGSGSAQETQYF.

Turning to this clone: Other DNA sequences of this sample code for an identical CDR3. The chain is built from TRBV2 and TRBJ1-3; weak D call: TRBD1 (5 bases). The V and J ends lost 3 bases and 1 base respectively, with 10 bases between them. Germline CDR1 reads SNHLY; CDR2 reads FYNNEI. There are 15 residues in the CDR3. The CDR3 reads CASSEEGLSGNTIYF. DNA for the CDR3: TGTGCCAGCAGTGAGGAGGGGCTGTCTGGAAACACCATATATTTT.

V usage is TRBV19 and J usage is TRBJ2-3; 12 bases align to TRBD2. There are 15 residues in the CDR3. J lost 6 bases, V lost 2 bases, and 3 bases had no gene match. Germline V gene data show CDR1 as LNHDA and CDR2 as SQIVND (reference sequence). The CDR3 region is CASSISLAGGDTQYF. DNA of the CDR3: TGTGCCAGTAGTATAAGTCTAGCGGGAGGGGATACGCAGTATTTT.

The chain has TRBV5-4 and TRBJ2-7, with D possibly TRBD2 on 6 matching bases. Germline CDR1 SGHNT, CDR2 YYREEE (reference sequence). V lost 3 bases to trimming and J lost 5 bases, with 15 bases between them. This CDR3 spans 14 amino acids. The CDR3 coding sequence is TGTGCCAGCAGCTCGGCGGGACGTTCCCACGAGCAGTACTTC. Translated: CASSSAGRSHEQYF.

J is TRBJ2-3 and V is TRBV2, with TRBD2 as a possible D gene (6 bases). V was clipped by 8 bases and J by 0 bases, with 12 bases between them. CDR1 is SNHLY, CDR2 FYNNEI, per germline. The CDR3 is 14 amino acids. The CDR3 reads CASGTWSSTDTQYF. As DNA, the CDR3 is TGTGCCAGCGGGACTTGGTCTAGCACAGATACGCAGTATTTT.

This clone was recorded only once. V gene TRBV4-3 combines with J gene TRBJ2-5; 8 bases fit TRBD2. Germline values: CDR1 LGHNA, CDR2 YSLEER. The CDR3 length is 15 residues. The V gene end was trimmed by 0 bases and the J gene end by 5 bases; junction bases not matched to a gene: 5. The CDR3 DNA reads as TGCGCCAGCAGCCAAGAGGGGCTAGCGGGCGAGACCCAGTACTTC. Protein: CASSQEGLAGETQYF.

The chain joins TRBV6-1 to TRBJ2-1, with TRBD2 matching over 9 bases. This CDR3 spans 15 amino acids. Germline values: CDR1 MNHNS, CDR2 SASEGT. J was trimmed by 0 bases and V by 7 bases; bases with no gene match: 4. In DNA, the CDR3 is TGTGCCAGCATCCCGACTAGCGGCTCCTACAATGAGCAGTTCTTC. Translation gives CASIPTSGSYNEQFF.

The gene calls are TRBV6-6 and TRBJ2-1, with no clear D. V dropped 8 bases and J dropped 4 bases, with 12 bases sitting between them. Germline assignment: CDR1 MNHNY and CDR2 SVGAGI (reference sequence). This CDR3 is 13 amino acids long. The CDR3 loop reads CASELHEYNEQFF. The CDR3 coding sequence is TGTGCCAGCGAACTCCACGAGTACAATGAGCAGTTCTTC.

The rearrangement joins TRBV30 to TRBJ2-1; D could derive from TRBD1 or TRBD2 (5 bases each). Trimming removed 2 bases from V and 4 bases from J, with 18 bases in between. Germline CDR1 reads GTSNPN; CDR2 reads SVGIG (reference sequence). This CDR3 is built from 16 residues. The DNA of the CDR3 is TGTGCCTGGAGTCCCGGGTCGGGGACCCGATACAATGAGCAGTTCTTC. Translating gives CAWSPGSGTRYNEQFF.

The chain employs TRBV6-6 and TRBJ2-2, with unresolved D. The CDR3 length is 14 residues. The V end lost 11 bases, the J end lost 3 bases, and 16 bases lay between the germline ends. Germline V lookup: CDR1 MNHNY, CDR2 SVGAGI (reference sequence). In DNA form, the CDR3 reads TGTGCCCACGCATTCCGCGGCTACACCGGGGAGCTGTTTTTT. It translates to CAHAFRGYTGELFF.

Note on this clone: In the same sample, other DNA sequences code for this CDR3. The J gene is TRBJ2-1, the V gene TRBV7-9, with 12 bases matching TRBD2. J was trimmed by 4 bases and V by 4 bases; bases with no gene match: 2. Germline CDR1 reads SEHNR; CDR2 reads FQNEAQ (reference sequence). The CDR3 length is 15 residues. CDR3 sequence reads: CASSSLAGGYNEQFF. Written as DNA, the CDR3 is TGTGCCAGCAGCTCACTAGCGGGGGGATACAATGAGCAGTTCTTC.

The CDR3 reads CASSRLTGDEQYF. DNA for the CDR3: TGCGCCAGCAGCCGTCTCACAGGAGACGAGCAGTACTTC. The genes are TRBV4-3 and TRBJ2-7, with D possibly TRBD1 on 5 matching bases. The length of the CDR3 is 13 residues. The germline V and J ends were trimmed by 4 bases and 5 bases, with 12 bases remaining between them. Germline values: CDR1 LGHNA, CDR2 YSLEER.

This clone was detected only a few times. This rearrangement joins TRBV4-1 to TRBJ1-6, with D possibly being TRBD1 (6 bases). CDR1 is MGHRA and CDR2 is YSYEKL in the germline V gene. The CDR3 is 16 residues long. Trimming pared 1 base from V and 9 bases from J, leaving 16 bases between. This CDR3 reads CASSQVGGRGISPLHF. For the CDR3, the DNA is TGCGCCAGCAGCCAAGTAGGAGGGAGGGGGATTTCACCCCTCCACTTT.